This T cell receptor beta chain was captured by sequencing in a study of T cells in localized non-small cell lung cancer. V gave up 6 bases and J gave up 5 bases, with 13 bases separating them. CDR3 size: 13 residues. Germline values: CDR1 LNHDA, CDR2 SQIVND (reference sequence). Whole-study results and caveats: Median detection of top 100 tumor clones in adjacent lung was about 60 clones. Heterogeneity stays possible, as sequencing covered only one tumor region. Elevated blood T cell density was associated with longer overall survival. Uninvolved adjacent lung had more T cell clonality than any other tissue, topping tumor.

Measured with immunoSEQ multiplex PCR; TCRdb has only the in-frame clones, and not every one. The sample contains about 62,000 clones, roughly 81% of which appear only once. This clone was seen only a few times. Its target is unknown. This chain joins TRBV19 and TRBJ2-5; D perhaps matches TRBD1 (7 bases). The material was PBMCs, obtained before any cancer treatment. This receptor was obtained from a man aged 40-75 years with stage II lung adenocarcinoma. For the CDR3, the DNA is TGTGCCAGTAGCCAGGGGGGCGACGAGACCCAGTACTTC. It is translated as CASSQGGDETQYF. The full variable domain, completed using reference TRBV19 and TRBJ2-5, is DGGITQSPKYLFRKEGQNVTLSCEQNLNHDAMYWYRQDPGQGLRLIYYSQIVNDFQKGDIAEGYSVSREKKESFPLTVTSAQKNPTAFYLCASSQGGDETQYFGPGTRLLVL.